This is a list of T cell receptor beta chains from one sample in a study of cytomegalovirus exposure and HLA in healthy donors. Sequencing used immunoSEQ multiplex PCR; TCRdb keeps in-frame clones, though not all of them. Of over 85,000 clones in the sample, about 95% are singletons; the top ten hold roughly 0.9%. The sequenced sample consisted of PBMCs. The source of these receptors is a woman younger than 35 in good health and CMV-seronegative. CDR3s include the opening cysteine and the closing phenylalanine or tryptophan. The D gene is left open where the match is weak. Clone size appears in some rows only: once, few, many, or a class for an expanded clone.

V	D	size	J	CDR3	DNA
TRBV21-1	NA	NA	TRBJ1-2	CASSKEGQKIYGYTF	TGTGCCAGCAGCAAGGAGGGACAGAAGATCTATGGCTACACCTTC
TRBV9	NA	NA	TRBJ2-7	CASSVDGSFSYEQYF	TGTGCCAGCAGCGTAGATGGTAGCTTCTCCTACGAGCAGTACTTC
TRBV30	TRBD1	NA	TRBJ2-1	CAWSGRTGWDYNEQFF	TGTGCCTGGAGTGGTAGGACAGGGTGGGATTACAATGAGCAGTTCTTC
TRBV5-5	NA	NA	TRBJ2-3	CASSGRDRVTDTQYF	TGTGCCAGCAGCGGGCGGGACAGAGTCACAGATACGCAGTATTTT
TRBV2	NA	NA	TRBJ2-3	CASSPDSDTQYF	TGTGCCAGCAGCCCGGACTCAGATACGCAGTATTTT
TRBV12-5	NA	once	TRBJ1-4	CASGAGSTNEKLFF	TGTGCTAGTGGAGCAGGGTCAACTAATGAAAAACTGTTTTTT
TRBV13	TRBD2	NA	TRBJ2-7	CASTPRSGTYEQYF	TGTGCCAGCACCCCACGGAGCGGGACTTACGAGCAGTACTTC
TRBV29-1	NA	NA	TRBJ1-2	CSVEETAYYGYTF	TGCAGCGTTGAGGAGACAGCCTACTATGGCTACACCTTC
TRBV7-9	NA	NA	TRBJ2-3	CASSLGGTWDTQYF	TGTGCCAGCAGCTTAGGCGGGACGTGGGATACGCAGTATTTT
TRBV7-9	NA	NA	TRBJ1-2	CASSPRGGANYGYTF	TGTGCCAGCAGCCCCCGCGGCGGAGCTAACTATGGCTACACCTTC
TRBV30	NA	NA	TRBJ1-4	CAWSGGPTNEKLFF	TGTGCCTGGTCCGGGGGTCCAACTAATGAAAAACTGTTTTTT